This TCR beta chain was recorded in a study of identical twins. Study-level findings and limits: Fewer insertions characterized abundant cord blood beta clonotypes, whereas memory repertoires showed none. Cross-sectional statistics underpinned the conclusions; the same donors were not followed. Sharing of beta out-of-frame sequences by twins showed a weaker excess.

V was cut by 11 bases and J by 2 bases, with 15 bases left in between. Germline values: CDR1 KGHDR, CDR2 SFDVKD. CDR3 length: 13 amino acids. To note about this clonotype: Its antigen is as yet unknown.

Template switching created a universal primer site, and the cDNA included unique molecular identifiers. MiXCR, run by TCRdb on the 5' RACE reads, gives a single entry per CDR3 protein. Among approximately 890,000 distinct CDR3 sequences, roughly an eighth were seen once, and the ten largest hold 1.5% to 2%. These same data were also listed under a study on yellow fever vaccine responses in identical twins.

The source of this sequence is a woman aged 18-29 years in good health. What was sequenced was PBMCs. This sequence joins TRBV24-1 and TRBJ2-7, with D possibly TRBD1 on 5 matching bases. The CDR3 sequence: CASQVRGPYEQYV. CDR3 nucleotide sequence: TGTGCCAGCCAGGTAAGGGGTCCCTACGAGCAGTACGTC.